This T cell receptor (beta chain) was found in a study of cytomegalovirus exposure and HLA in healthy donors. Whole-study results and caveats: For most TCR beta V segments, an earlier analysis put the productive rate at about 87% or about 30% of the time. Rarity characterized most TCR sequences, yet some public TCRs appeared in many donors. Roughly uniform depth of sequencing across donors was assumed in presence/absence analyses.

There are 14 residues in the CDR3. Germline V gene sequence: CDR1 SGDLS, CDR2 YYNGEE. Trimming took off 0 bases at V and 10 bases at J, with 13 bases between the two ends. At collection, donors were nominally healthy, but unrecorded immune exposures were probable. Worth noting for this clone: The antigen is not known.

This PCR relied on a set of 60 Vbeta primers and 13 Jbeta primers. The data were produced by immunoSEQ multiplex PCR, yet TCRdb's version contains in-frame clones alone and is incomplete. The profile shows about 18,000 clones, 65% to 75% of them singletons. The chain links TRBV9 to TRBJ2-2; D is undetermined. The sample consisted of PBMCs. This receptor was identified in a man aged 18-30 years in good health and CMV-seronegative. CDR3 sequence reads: CASSVDWSYAELFF. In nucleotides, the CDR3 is TGTGCCAGCAGCGTAGACTGGAGTTACGCGGAGCTGTTTTTT.